The entry below describes one TCR beta chain. The antigen remains unidentified. The repertoire was sequenced with immunoSEQ multiplex PCR; TCRdb's copy has only in-frame clones and lacks some. The data contain 35,000 to 55,000 clones, around 90% of them singletons. The sample is drawn from a study of OX40 agonist ivuxolimab in advanced cancers. For the study at large: Averaging about 60 years in age, with a range of about 23 to 90, the cohort was around 87% male.

Study-wide results and caveats: Antigen specificity remained undetermined for the expanded peripheral T cells.

This specimen consisted of CD4+ or CD8+ T cells sorted from blood, obtained in a trial of the OX40 agonist ivuxolimab. The receptor comes from an adult with an advanced solid tumor such as melanoma, head and neck, liver or kidney cancer.

DNA for the CDR3: TGTGCCAGCAGCCCAGCGCGAGGGGTATATTCTGGAAACACCATATATTTT. It specifies CASSPARGVYSGNTIYF. This sequence joins TRBV5-5 and TRBJ1-3; TRBD1 might be the D (5 bases). Per the germline V gene, CDR1 is SGHKS and CDR2 is YYEKEE (reference sequence). Trimming left V 4 bases short and J 1 base short, with 18 bases between. This CDR3 is 17 amino acids long.